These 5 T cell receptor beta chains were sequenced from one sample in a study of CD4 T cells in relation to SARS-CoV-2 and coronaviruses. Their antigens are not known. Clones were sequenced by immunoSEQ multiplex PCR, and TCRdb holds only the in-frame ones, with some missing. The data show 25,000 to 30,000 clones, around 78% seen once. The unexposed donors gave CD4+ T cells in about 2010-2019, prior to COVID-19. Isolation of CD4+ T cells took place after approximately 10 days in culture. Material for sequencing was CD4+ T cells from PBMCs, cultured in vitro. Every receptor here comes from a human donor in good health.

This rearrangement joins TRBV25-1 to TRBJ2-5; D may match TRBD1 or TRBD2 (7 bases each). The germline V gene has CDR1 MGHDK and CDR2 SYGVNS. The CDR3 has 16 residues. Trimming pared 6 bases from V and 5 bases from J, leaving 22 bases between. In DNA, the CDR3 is TGTGCCAGCAGGCGCGGGGCAGGGGGGGGTCTGGAGACCCAGTACTTC. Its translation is CASRRGAGGGLETQYF.

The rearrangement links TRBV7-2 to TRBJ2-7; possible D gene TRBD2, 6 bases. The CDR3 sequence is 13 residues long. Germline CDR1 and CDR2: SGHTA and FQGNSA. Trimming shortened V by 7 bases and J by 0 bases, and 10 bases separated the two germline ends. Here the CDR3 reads CASNLGGSYEQYF. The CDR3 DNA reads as TGTGCCAGCAACCTGGGGGGCTCCTACGAGCAGTACTTC.

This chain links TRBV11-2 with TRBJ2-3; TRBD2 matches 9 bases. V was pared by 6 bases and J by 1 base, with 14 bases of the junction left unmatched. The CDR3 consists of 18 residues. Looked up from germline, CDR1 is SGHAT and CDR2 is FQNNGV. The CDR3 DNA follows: TGTGCCAGCAGTCCGGGACTAGCATTTGGGGCTGGCACAGATACGCAGTATTTT. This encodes CASSPGLAFGAGTDTQYF.

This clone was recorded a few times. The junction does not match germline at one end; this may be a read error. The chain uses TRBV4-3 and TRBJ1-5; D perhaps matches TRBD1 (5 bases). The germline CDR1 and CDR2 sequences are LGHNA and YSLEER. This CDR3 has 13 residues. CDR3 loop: CASSQDRGSRQDF. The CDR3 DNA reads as TGCGCCAGCAGCCAAGATCGGGGCAGTAGGCAGGATTTT.

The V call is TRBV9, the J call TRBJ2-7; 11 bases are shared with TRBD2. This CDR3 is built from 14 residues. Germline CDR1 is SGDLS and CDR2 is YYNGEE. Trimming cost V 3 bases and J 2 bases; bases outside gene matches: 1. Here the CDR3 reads CASSASGGPYEQYF. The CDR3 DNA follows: TGTGCCAGCAGCGCTAGCGGGGGGCCCTACGAGCAGTACTTC.